Below, 6 T cell receptor beta chains from the same sample are listed, as sequenced in a study of T-cell reconstitution after alpha-beta-depleted transplantation in children. During its preparation, the TCRbeta library received unique molecular identifiers. TCRdb redid the calling of the PCR reads with MiXCR, one entry per CDR3 protein. The sample records approximately 510,000 distinct CDR3 sequences, around 20% being singletons. Sequencing used PBMCs from the stem cell graft donor, obtained from the stem cell graft. The receptors were sampled from a human donor who donated a stem cell graft to a child with acute lymphoblastic leukemia.

The rearrangement joins TRBV5-1 to TRBJ2-7; D gene unclear. The germline CDR1 and CDR2 sequences are SGHRS and YFSETQ. The CDR3 is 13 residues long. Deletions cut 3 bases from V and 1 base from J, with 8 bases between. Here the CDR3 reads CASSSPRSYEQYF. CDR3 coding DNA: TGCGCCAGCAGCTCGCCTAGATCCTACGAGCAGTACTTC.

The V gene is TRBV3-1, the J gene TRBJ2-1; D gene uncertain. Germline V gives CDR1 LGHDT, CDR2 YNNKEL (reference sequence). The CDR3 runs 12 residues. The germline V and J ends were trimmed by 4 bases and 6 bases, with 7 bases remaining between them. The CDR3 bases are TGTGCCAGCAGCCCCCTCAGCAATGAGCAGTTCTTC. It encodes CASSPLSNEQFF.

This clonotype turned up a few times. V gene TRBV20-1 combines with J gene TRBJ2-7; TRBD2 matches at 10 bases. Trimming removed 0 bases from V and 3 bases from J; junction bases left unmatched: 8. Germline V CDR1 and CDR2: DFQATT, SNEGSKA (reference sequence). CDR3 length equals 16 residues. CDR3 nucleotide sequence: TGCAGTGCTAGAGATCTTCGAACTAGCGGGAACTACGAGCAGTACTTC. Amino acids: CSARDLRTSGNYEQYF.

This clonotype was detected a few times. The rearrangement links TRBV19 to TRBJ2-2; D is possibly TRBD1 (6 bases). Germline V gene lookup returns CDR1 LNHDA and CDR2 SQIVND (reference sequence). CDR3 length equals 14 residues. Trimming stripped 5 bases from V and 4 bases from J, with 11 bases between. CDR3 loop: CASSFGTLTGELFF. CDR3 in DNA: TGTGCCAGTAGTTTCGGGACACTCACCGGGGAGCTGTTTTTT.

There are a few counts of this clonotype. The chain joins TRBV7-9 to TRBJ1-5; D is unclear. The CDR3 is 13 amino acids. Germline values: CDR1 SEHNR, CDR2 FQNEAQ (reference sequence). V lost 3 bases to trimming and J lost 3 bases, with 6 bases between them. The DNA for the CDR3 is TGTGCCAGCAGCTTTACAACCAATCAGCCCCAGCATTTT. This translates into CASSFTTNQPQHF. Full variable domain (remainder filled in from reference TRBV7-9 and TRBJ1-5): DTGVSQNPRHKITKRGQNVTFRCDPISEHNRLYWYRQTLGQGPEFLTYFQNEAQLEKSRLLSDRFSAERPKGSFSTLEIQRTEQGDSAMYLCASSFTTNQPQHFGDGTRLSIL.

The chain has TRBV20-1 and TRBJ1-2; no clear D. V lost 0 bases and J 4 bases, leaving 12 bases between the germline ends. The CDR3 totals 14 residues. Germline V gives CDR1 DFQATT, CDR2 SNEGSKA (reference sequence). The CDR3, as DNA: TGCAGTGCTAGAGATTACCAGATTGCCTATGGCTACACCTTC. Translated: CSARDYQIAYGYTF.